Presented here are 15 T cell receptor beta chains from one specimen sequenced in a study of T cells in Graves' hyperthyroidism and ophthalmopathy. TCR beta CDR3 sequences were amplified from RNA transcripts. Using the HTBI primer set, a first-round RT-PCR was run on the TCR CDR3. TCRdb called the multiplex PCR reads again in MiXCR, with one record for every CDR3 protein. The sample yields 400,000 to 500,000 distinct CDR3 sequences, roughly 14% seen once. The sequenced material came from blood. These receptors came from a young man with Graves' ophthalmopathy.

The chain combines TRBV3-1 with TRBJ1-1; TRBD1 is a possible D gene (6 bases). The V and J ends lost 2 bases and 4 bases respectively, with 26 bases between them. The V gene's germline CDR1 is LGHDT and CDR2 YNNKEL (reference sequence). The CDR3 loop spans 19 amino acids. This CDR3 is CASSQSRNPFGGSGTEAFF. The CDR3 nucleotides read TGTGCCAGCAGCCAATCACGAAACCCGTTCGGGGGCTCGGGCACTGAAGCTTTCTTT.

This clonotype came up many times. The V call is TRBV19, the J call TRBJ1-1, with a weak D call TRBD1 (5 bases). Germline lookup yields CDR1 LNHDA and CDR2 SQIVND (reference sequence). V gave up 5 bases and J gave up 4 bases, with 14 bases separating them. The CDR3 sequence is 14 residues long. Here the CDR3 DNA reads TGTGCCAGTAGTCTTGGGTTGGGGGGCACTGAAGCTTTCTTT. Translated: CASSLGLGGTEAFF.

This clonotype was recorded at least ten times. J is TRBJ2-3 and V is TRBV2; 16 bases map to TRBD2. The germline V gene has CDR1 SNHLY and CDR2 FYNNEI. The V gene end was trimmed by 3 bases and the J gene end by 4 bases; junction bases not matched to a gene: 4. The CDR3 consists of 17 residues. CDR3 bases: TGTGCCAGCAGTGATTTCGGGACTAGCGGGGGGGCAGATACGCAGTATTTT. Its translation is CASSDFGTSGGADTQYF.

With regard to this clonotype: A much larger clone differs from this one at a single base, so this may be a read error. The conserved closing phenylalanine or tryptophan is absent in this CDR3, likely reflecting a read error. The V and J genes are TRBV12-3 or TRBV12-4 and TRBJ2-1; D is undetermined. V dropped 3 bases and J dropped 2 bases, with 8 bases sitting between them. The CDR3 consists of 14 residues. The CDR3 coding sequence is TGTGCCAGCAGTTTCTCTGGCCCCTACAATGAGCAGTTCCTC. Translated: CASSFSGPYNEQFL.

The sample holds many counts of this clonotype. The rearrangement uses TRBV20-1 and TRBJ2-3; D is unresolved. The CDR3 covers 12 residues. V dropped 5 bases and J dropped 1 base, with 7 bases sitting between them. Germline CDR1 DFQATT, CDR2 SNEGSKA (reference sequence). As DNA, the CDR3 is TGCAGTGCTGCCCGGGGCACAGATACGCAGTATTTT. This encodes CSAARGTDTQYF.

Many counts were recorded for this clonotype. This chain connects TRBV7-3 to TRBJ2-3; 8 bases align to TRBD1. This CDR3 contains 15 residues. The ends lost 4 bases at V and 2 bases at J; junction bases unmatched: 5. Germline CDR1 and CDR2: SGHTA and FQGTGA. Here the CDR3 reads CASSSATGVTDTQYF. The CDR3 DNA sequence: TGTGCCAGCAGCTCAGCGACAGGGGTCACAGATACGCAGTATTTT.

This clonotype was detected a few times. This CDR3 is CASSYYRLAGNSGANVLTF. Here the CDR3 DNA reads TGTGCCAGCAGTTACTACCGACTAGCGGGAAACTCTGGGGCCAACGTCCTGACTTTC. The chain combines TRBV6-2 or TRBV6-3 with TRBJ2-6; 11 nucleotides agree with TRBD2. Per germline, CDR1 MNHEY and CDR2 SVGEGT. The CDR3 runs 19 residues. The ends lost 1 base at V and 0 bases at J; junction bases unmatched: 5.

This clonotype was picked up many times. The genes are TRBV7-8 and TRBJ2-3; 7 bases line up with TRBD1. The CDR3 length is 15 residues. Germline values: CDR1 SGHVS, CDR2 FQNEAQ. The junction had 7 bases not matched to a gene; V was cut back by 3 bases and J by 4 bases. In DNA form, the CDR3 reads TGTGCCAGCAGCTTCAGTACAGGGGTTCCAGATACGCAGTATTTT. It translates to CASSFSTGVPDTQYF.

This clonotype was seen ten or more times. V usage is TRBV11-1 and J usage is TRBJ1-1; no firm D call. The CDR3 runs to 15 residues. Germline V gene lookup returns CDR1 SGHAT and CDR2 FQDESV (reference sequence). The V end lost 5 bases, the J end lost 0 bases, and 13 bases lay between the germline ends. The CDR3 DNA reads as TGTGCCAGCAGCCTTCATCGAGAGGTGAACACTGAAGCTTTCTTT. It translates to CASSLHREVNTEAFF.

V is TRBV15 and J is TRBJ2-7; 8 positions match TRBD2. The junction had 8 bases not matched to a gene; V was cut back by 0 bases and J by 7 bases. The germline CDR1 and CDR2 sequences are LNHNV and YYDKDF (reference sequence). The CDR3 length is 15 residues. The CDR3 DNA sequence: TGTGCCACCAGCAGAGATGGGGCGGGAGGCCGGGAGCAGTACTTC. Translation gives CATSRDGAGGREQYF.

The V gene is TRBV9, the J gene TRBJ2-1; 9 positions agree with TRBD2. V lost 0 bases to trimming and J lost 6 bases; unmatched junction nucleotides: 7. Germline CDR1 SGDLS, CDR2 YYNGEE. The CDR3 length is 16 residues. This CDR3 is CASSVVQREVPNEQFF. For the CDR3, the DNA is TGTGCCAGCAGCGTAGTGCAGCGGGAGGTCCCCAATGAGCAGTTCTTC.

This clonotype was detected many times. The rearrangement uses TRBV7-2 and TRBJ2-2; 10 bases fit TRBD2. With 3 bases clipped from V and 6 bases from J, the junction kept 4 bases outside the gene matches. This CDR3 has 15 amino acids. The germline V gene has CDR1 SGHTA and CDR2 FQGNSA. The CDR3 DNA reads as TGTGCCAGCAGCTTGCCAGCGGGGGGGCCCGGGGAGCTGTTTTTT. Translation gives CASSLPAGGPGELFF. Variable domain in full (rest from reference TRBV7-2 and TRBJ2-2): GAGVSQSPSNKVTEKGKDVELRCDPISGHTALYWYRQSLGQGLEFLIYFQGNSAPDKSGLPSDRFSAERTGGSVSTLTIQRTQQEDSAVYLCASSLPAGGPGELFFGEGSRLTVL.

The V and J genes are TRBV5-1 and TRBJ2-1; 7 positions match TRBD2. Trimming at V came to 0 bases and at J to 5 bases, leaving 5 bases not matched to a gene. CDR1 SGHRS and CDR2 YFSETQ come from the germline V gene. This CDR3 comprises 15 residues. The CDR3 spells CASSLGPGTNNEQFF. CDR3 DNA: TGCGCCAGCAGCTTGGGCCCCGGGACTAACAATGAGCAGTTCTTC.

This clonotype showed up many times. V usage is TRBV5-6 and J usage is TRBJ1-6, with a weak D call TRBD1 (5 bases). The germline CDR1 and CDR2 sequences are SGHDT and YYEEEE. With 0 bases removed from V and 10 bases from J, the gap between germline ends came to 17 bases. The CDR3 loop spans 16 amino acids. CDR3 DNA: TGTGCCAGCAGCTTGGGATCGTGGGGGTTCGGATCACCCCTCCACTTT. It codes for CASSLGSWGFGSPLHF.

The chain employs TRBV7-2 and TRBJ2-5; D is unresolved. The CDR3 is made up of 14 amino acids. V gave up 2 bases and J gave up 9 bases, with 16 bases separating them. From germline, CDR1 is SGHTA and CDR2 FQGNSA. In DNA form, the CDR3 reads TGTGCCAGCAGCTTAACTCGATTCGGTGAGGCCCAGTACTTC. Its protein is CASSLTRFGEAQYF.